The 10 T cell receptor beta chains in this list originate from one sample, sequenced in a study of breast tumors, draining lymph nodes, adjacent tissues. Samples came from axillary lymph nodes draining the breast cancer. TCRdb reanalysed the multiplex PCR reads using MiXCR and keeps one entry per CDR3 protein. The sample has under 350,000 distinct CDR3 sequences, roughly 31% seen once. The source material was axillary lymph node tissue. Source of these receptors: a female donor with breast cancer. Some clones in this sample may be carry-over from other donors' samples.

The gene calls are TRBV25-1 and TRBJ2-1, with D possibly matching TRBD2 (7 bases). The V gene lost 8 bases and the J gene lost 5 bases, with 19 bases spanning the gap. The CDR3 has 15 amino acids. The germline CDR1 and CDR2 sequences are MGHDK and SYGVNS. CDR3 DNA sequence: TGTGCCAGCTCACCAGGGGTAGCGGGCCACAATGAGCAGTTCTTC. Protein: CASSPGVAGHNEQFF.

Ten or more counts support this clonotype. The V gene is TRBV7-2, the J gene TRBJ1-6, with 7 bases that match TRBD1. CDR1 and CDR2 from the germline V gene are SGHTA and FQGNSA. V lost 3 bases and J lost 16; bases outside the gene matches: 15. The CDR3 contains 15 residues. The CDR3 spells CASSLGGTVGGRLHF. The CDR3 DNA sequence: TGTGCCAGCAGCTTGGGAGGGACAGTCGGGGGCAGGCTCCACTTT.

This clonotype was detected ten times or more. The chain is built from TRBV6-1 and TRBJ2-7, with 11 bases aligning to TRBD2. V trimming: 1 base; J trimming: 2 bases; junction bases outside the gene matches: 4. The CDR3 runs 16 residues. Germline V CDR1 and CDR2: MNHNS, SASEGT. The CDR3: CASSEVGTSGTYEQYF. CDR3 nucleotides: TGTGCCAGCAGTGAAGTGGGGACTAGCGGAACCTACGAGCAGTACTTC.

Many counts were recorded for this clonotype. The J gene is TRBJ1-2, the V gene TRBV12-5; 12 bases are shared with TRBD1. V shed 2 bases, J shed 6 bases, and the junction held 13 bases outside the gene matches. Germline loops: CDR1 LGHNT, CDR2 FRNRAP. The CDR3 loop spans 18 amino acids. The CDR3 region is CASGLLSLRDRGPDGYTF. The CDR3 DNA sequence: TGTGCTAGTGGTTTGCTTTCCCTCCGGGACAGGGGGCCAGATGGCTACACCTTC.

The chain is built from TRBV14 and TRBJ2-1; TRBD2 might be the D (5 bases). The germline CDR1 and CDR2 sequences are SGHDN and FVKESK. The germline V and J ends were trimmed by 6 bases and 0 bases, with 12 bases remaining between them. The CDR3 runs to 15 residues. The CDR3 loop reads CASSARESSYNEQFF. The CDR3 nucleotides read TGTGCCAGCAGTGCTAGGGAGTCCTCCTACAATGAGCAGTTCTTC.

This clonotype has a handful of counts. The chain links TRBV9 to TRBJ1-1; a possible D gene is TRBD1 (6 bases). Germline V CDR1 and CDR2: SGDLS, YYNGEE. Trimming pared 1 base from V and 3 bases from J, leaving 7 bases between. This CDR3 is built from 13 residues. Here the CDR3 DNA reads TGTGCCAGCAGCGTAAGGGGGGACACTGAAGCTTTCTTT. Protein product: CASSVRGDTEAFF.

This clonotype was counted many times. The chain recombines TRBV19 with TRBJ2-5; tentative D call: TRBD2 (5 bases). V was cut by 7 bases and J by 4 bases, with 16 bases left in between. The germline gives CDR1 LNHDA, CDR2 SQIVND (reference sequence). This CDR3 is built from 14 residues. The CDR3, as DNA: TGTGCCAGTATCGATCGCGGACGGGGAGAGACCCAGTACTTC. Translated, it gives CASIDRGRGETQYF.

This clonotype was seen repeatedly, ten times or more. The genes are TRBV2 and TRBJ2-3; D possibly matches TRBD1 or TRBD2 (6 bases each). Germline CDR1 SNHLY, CDR2 FYNNEI. This CDR3 region has 15 residues. The germline V and J ends were trimmed by 7 bases and 2 bases, with 16 bases remaining between them. CDR3 amino acids: CASKEGGRTTDTQYF. The CDR3 region has the DNA TGTGCCAGCAAAGAGGGGGGACGTACCACAGATACGCAGTATTTT.

Ten or more counts support this clonotype. The chain is built from TRBV6-5 and TRBJ2-5; D unclear. The germline gives CDR1 MNHEY, CDR2 SVGAGI. Trimming stripped 0 bases from V and 1 base from J, with 9 bases between. This CDR3 contains 15 residues. The CDR3 coding sequence is TGTGCCAGCAGTTACTCGATACAGAGCCAAGAGACCCAGTACTTC. Its translation: CASSYSIQSQETQYF.

There are many counts of this clonotype. The rearrangement joins TRBV15 to TRBJ2-2, with TRBD1 matching over 7 bases. Germline trimming cut 8 bases from V and 4 bases from J; bases unmatched to any gene: 4. Germline V lookup: CDR1 LNHNV, CDR2 YYDKDF (reference sequence). CDR3 length: 13 amino acids. The CDR3 here is CATAQGLTGELFF. The CDR3 nucleotides read TGTGCCACCGCACAGGGGCTCACCGGGGAGCTGTTTTTT.